Presented here are 30 T cell receptor beta chains from one specimen sequenced in a study of blood T cell repertoires in COVID-19. Sequencing was performed with immunoSEQ multiplex PCR; in TCRdb, only in-frame clones are kept and a portion is missing. The sample carries some 200,000 clones, around 81% recorded once. The sample consisted of peripheral blood. These receptors all come from a man between 60 and 75 years old with COVID-19, enrolled during active disease.

The chain recombines TRBV14 with TRBJ1-2; D remains ambiguous. CDR3 length equals 11 residues. V lost 3 bases to trimming and J lost 10 bases, with 9 bases between them. The V gene's germline CDR1 is SGHDN and CDR2 FVKESK. The CDR3, as DNA: TGTGCCAGCAGCCAGGAGTTGGCCTACACCTTC. Translation: CASSQELAYTF.

This chain connects TRBV3-1 (or the pseudogene TRBV3-2) to TRBJ2-3; tentative D call: TRBD1 (5 bases). Between the trimmed V and J ends, which lost 4 bases and 3 bases, there was a span of 20 bases. Germline-derived CDR1 and CDR2 are LGHDT and YNNKEL (reference sequence). The CDR3 covers 17 residues. The chain's CDR3 is CASSLMRPTKGTDTQYF. The CDR3 coding sequence is TGTGCCAGCAGCCTGATGCGCCCTACCAAGGGGACAGATACGCAGTATTTT.

The rearrangement joins TRBV10-3 to TRBJ2-7, with 11 bases lining up with TRBD2. V was pared by 2 bases and J by 1 base, with 1 base of the junction left unmatched. CDR1 and CDR2 from the germline V gene are ENHRY and SYGVKD. This CDR3 has 15 residues. The CDR3 region has the DNA TGTGCCATCAGTGAGACTAGCGGGGGATCCTACGAGCAGTACTTC. Protein: CAISETSGGSYEQYF.

This chain links TRBV4-1 with TRBJ2-1, with 12 bases lining up with TRBD2. This CDR3 is 17 amino acids long. The trim removed 4 bases at V and 10 bases at J, leaving 14 bases unmatched. Germline V gene sequence: CDR1 MGHRA, CDR2 YSYEKL. CDR3 sequence reads: CASSPVGRTSGNLEQFF. The CDR3 DNA sequence: TGCGCCAGCAGCCCCGTAGGCCGGACTAGCGGGAATTTAGAGCAGTTCTTC.

This sequence joins TRBV19 and TRBJ1-2; no definite D call. The CDR3 runs to 15 residues. Per germline, CDR1 LNHDA and CDR2 SQIVND (reference sequence). Trimming left V 6 bases short and J 3 bases short, with 17 bases between. The CDR3 nucleotides read TGTGCCAGTAGCCCTTTTGAGGGTGGGGACTATGGCTACACCTTC. Amino acids: CASSPFEGGDYGYTF.

The V call is TRBV4-1, the J call TRBJ2-7, with 7 bases aligning to TRBD1. The length of the CDR3 is 16 residues. Germline lookup yields CDR1 MGHRA and CDR2 YSYEKL. The V segment lost 0 bases and the J segment 4 bases; nucleotides outside the gene matches: 9. The chain's CDR3 is CASSQDSQGDIYEQYF. CDR3 sequence (DNA): TGCGCCAGCAGCCAAGATTCGCAGGGGGACATTTACGAGCAGTACTTC.

This clone has a single count. V usage is TRBV7-2 and J usage is TRBJ1-6; 8 bases are shared with TRBD1. J was trimmed by 10 bases and V by 5 bases; bases with no gene match: 7. Germline assignment: CDR1 SGHTA and CDR2 FQGNSA. The CDR3 runs 14 residues. CDR3 DNA: TGTGCCAGCAGCATGAAGACAGGGGTCTCACCCCTCCACTTT. This encodes CASSMKTGVSPLHF. The full variable domain, its missing parts supplied by reference TRBV7-2 and TRBJ1-6, is GAGVSQSPSNKVTEKGKDVELRCDPISGHTALYWYRQSLGQGLEFLIYFQGNSAPDKSGLPSDRFSAERTGGSVSTLTIQRTQQEDSAVYLCASSMKTGVSPLHFGNGTRLTVT.

The J gene is TRBJ2-5, the V gene TRBV6-5, with 14 nucleotides matching TRBD2. The J segment lost 4 bases and the V segment lost 4 bases, leaving 2 bases of the junction unmatched. The length of the CDR3 is 15 residues. Germline CDR1 reads MNHEY; CDR2 reads SVGAGI. The CDR3 DNA sequence: TGTGCCAGCAGTTCAGGGACTAGCGGGAGAGAGACCCAGTACTTC. Its translation is CASSSGTSGRETQYF.

The chain recombines TRBV27 with TRBJ1-5; D call uncertain. Germline V gives CDR1 MNHEY, CDR2 SMNVEV (reference sequence). V lost 8 bases, J lost 1 base, and 12 bases lay in between. The CDR3 contains 14 residues. The DNA of the CDR3 is TGTGCCAGCGCATTCAGTGTGAGCAATCAGCCCCAGCATTTT. This gives the protein CASAFSVSNQPQHF.

The chain has TRBV30 and TRBJ1-2; the D is unclear. Trimming removed 4 bases from V and 0 bases from J, with 18 bases in between. The germline V gene encodes CDR1 GTSNPN and CDR2 SVGIG (reference sequence). CDR3 length: 16 residues. Written as DNA, the CDR3 is TGTGCCTGGATAATATTTCAGGCCGGTGCTAACTATGGCTACACCTTC. Protein sequence: CAWIIFQAGANYGYTF.

The chain recombines TRBV7-9 with TRBJ2-1, with D perhaps matching TRBD2 (6 bases). Trimming stripped 1 base from V and 4 bases from J, with 14 bases between. The CDR3 contains 16 residues. Germline V gene sequence: CDR1 SEHNR, CDR2 FQNEAQ (reference sequence). As DNA, the CDR3 is TGTGCCAGCAGCTTAGACCGCGGGACTCAGTACAATGAGCAGTTCTTC. It codes for CASSLDRGTQYNEQFF. The variable domain in full, with the rest retrieved from reference TRBV7-9 and TRBJ2-1, is DTGVSQNPRHKITKRGQNVTFRCDPISEHNRLYWYRQTLGQGPEFLTYFQNEAQLEKSRLLSDRFSAERPKGSFSTLEIQRTEQGDSAMYLCASSLDRGTQYNEQFFGPGTRLTVL.

The chain has TRBV11-2 and TRBJ2-1, with 11 bases fitting TRBD1. In germline, CDR1 is SGHAT, CDR2 FQNNGV. Trimming took 5 bases from V and 4 from J; bases not matched to a gene: 7. The CDR3 contains 16 residues. The CDR3 reads CASSVTGQGVYNEQFF. The CDR3 region has the DNA TGTGCCAGCAGCGTTACGGGACAGGGGGTATACAATGAGCAGTTCTTC.

The V call is TRBV27, the J call TRBJ2-5, with a possible D match to TRBD2 (5 bases). The CDR3 is 15 amino acids. Between the trimmed V and J ends, which lost 1 base and 2 bases, there was a span of 11 bases. Per germline, CDR1 MNHEY and CDR2 SMNVEV (reference sequence). The CDR3 DNA reads TGTGCCAGCAGTTTATATCGAGGGCAGCAAGAGACCCAGTACTTC. It specifies CASSLYRGQQETQYF.

This clone was counted a single time. The V gene is TRBV9, the J gene TRBJ2-7; tentative D call: TRBD1 (5 bases). The CDR3 is made up of 14 amino acids. The germline gives CDR1 SGDLS, CDR2 YYNGEE. The germline V and J ends were trimmed by 4 bases and 3 bases, with 14 bases remaining between them. The CDR3 nucleotides are TGTGCCAGCAGCCCGAGTACCCAGGGCTACGAGCAGTACTTC. It codes for CASSPSTQGYEQYF.

The chain's CDR3 is CASKSETVSNQPQHF. CDR3 bases: TGTGCCAGTAAATCGGAGACGGTGAGCAATCAGCCCCAGCATTTT. This rearrangement joins TRBV19 to TRBJ1-5; D unresolved. Germline V gives CDR1 LNHDA, CDR2 SQIVND (reference sequence). This CDR3 has 15 amino acids. Trimming stripped 7 bases from V and 1 base from J, with 14 bases between. The whole variable domain, filled in from reference TRBV19 and TRBJ1-5, reads DGGITQSPKYLFRKEGQNVTLSCEQNLNHDAMYWYRQDPGQGLRLIYYSQIVNDFQKGDIAEGYSVSREKKESFPLTVTSAQKNPTAFYLCASKSETVSNQPQHFGDGTRLSIL.

This clone has a single count. The chain recombines TRBV2 with TRBJ2-7; TRBD2 matches 10 bases. The CDR3 spans 15 residues. The ends lost 2 bases at V and 4 bases at J; junction bases unmatched: 5. Germline V lookup: CDR1 SNHLY, CDR2 FYNNEI. The CDR3 DNA sequence: TGTGCCAGCAGTGAAACCCCTAGCGGGAGATACGAGCAGTACTTC. Amino acid sequence: CASSETPSGRYEQYF.

The V and J genes are TRBV7-6 and TRBJ2-7, with D perhaps TRBD2 (5 bases). Trimming shortened V by 2 bases and J by 0 bases, and 14 bases separated the two germline ends. The germline CDR1 and CDR2 sequences are SGHVS and FNYEAQ. This CDR3 contains 16 residues. The CDR3 sequence: CASSLPGGISSYEQYF. CDR3 DNA: TGTGCCAGCAGCTTACCAGGAGGAATTAGCTCCTACGAGCAGTACTTC.

This chain uses TRBV5-1 with TRBJ1-2, with D possibly TRBD1 on 6 matching bases. The V end lost 4 bases, the J end lost 7 bases, and 17 bases lay between the germline ends. This CDR3 spans 14 amino acids. Germline loops: CDR1 SGHRS, CDR2 YFSETQ. In DNA form, the CDR3 reads TGCGCCAGCAGCCCAGGGGACCCCTTGGCTGGCTACACCTTC. Protein: CASSPGDPLAGYTF.

The chain is built from TRBV18 and TRBJ2-7, with 9 positions matching TRBD1. The V and J ends lost 2 bases and 7 bases, in that order; junction bases with no gene match: 9. The CDR3 extends over 15 amino acids. Germline CDR1 KGHSH, CDR2 LQKENI. CDR3 DNA: TGTGCCAGCTCACCAAAAAGGACAGGGGCTGAGGAGCAGTACTTC. Encoded protein: CASSPKRTGAEEQYF.

CDR3 sequence (DNA): TGTGCCAGCAGTGAAAGGCACAGGGCCCGAGATCAGCCCCAGCATTTT. Translated, it gives CASSERHRARDQPQHF. The V call is TRBV2, the J call TRBJ1-5; a possible D gene is TRBD1 (6 bases). The CDR3 consists of 16 residues. V was clipped by 2 bases and J by 5 bases, with 16 bases between them. Per the germline V gene, CDR1 is SNHLY and CDR2 is FYNNEI. Supplemented by reference TRBV2 and TRBJ1-5, the full variable domain reads EPEVTQTPSHQVTQMGQEVILRCVPISNHLYFYWYRQILGQKVEFLVSFYNNEISEKSEIFDDQFSVERPDGSNFTLKIRSTKLEDSAMYFCASSERHRARDQPQHFGDGTRLSIL.

This clone showed up just once. The chain has TRBV12-5 and TRBJ1-1; 7 bases agree with TRBD1. V dropped 6 bases and J dropped 0; count of bases not matched to a gene: 4. In germline, CDR1 is LGHNT, CDR2 FRNRAP. The CDR3 totals 14 residues. This CDR3 is CASGSQGLNTEAFF. The DNA of the CDR3 is TGTGCTAGTGGCTCACAGGGGTTGAACACTGAAGCTTTCTTT.

This chain uses TRBV14 with TRBJ1-1; no clear D. The CDR3 has 17 residues. In germline, CDR1 is SGHDN, CDR2 FVKESK. The V end lost 0 bases, the J end lost 0 bases, and 14 bases lay between the germline ends. The CDR3: CASSQDKHSLMNTEAFF. The CDR3 coding sequence is TGTGCCAGCAGCCAAGATAAACACAGTCTCATGAACACTGAAGCTTTCTTT.

J is TRBJ1-2 and V is TRBV6-5; 7 positions agree with TRBD1. J lost 0 bases, V lost 6 bases, and 4 bases had no gene match. CDR1 and CDR2 (germline): MNHEY, SVGAGI. This CDR3 has 14 residues. The CDR3 loop is CASSRDRPNYGYTF. CDR3 nucleotides: TGTGCCAGCAGCCGGGACAGACCTAACTATGGCTACACCTTC.

The rearrangement uses TRBV7-9 and TRBJ1-6, with 9 bases matching TRBD1. CDR1 is SEHNR, CDR2 FQNEAQ, per germline (reference sequence). V lost 5 bases and J lost 7; bases outside the gene matches: 9. CDR3 length equals 16 residues. The DNA of the CDR3 is TGTGCCAGCAGCGAGAGACAGGGGGTTAGGAATTCACCCCTCCACTTT. It codes for CASSERQGVRNSPLHF.

The chain joins TRBV6-5 to TRBJ1-5; 7 nucleotides match TRBD1. The CDR3 sequence is 15 residues long. V gave up 5 bases and J gave up 5 bases; unmatched junction bases: 9. The germline V gene encodes CDR1 MNHEY and CDR2 SVGAGI. For the CDR3, the DNA is TGTGCCAGCAGTCCGACAGGGCCCCAGGATCAGCCCCAGCATTTT. Amino acids: CASSPTGPQDQPQHF.

V gene TRBV7-9 combines with J gene TRBJ2-2; D gene uncertain. The CDR3 extends over 16 amino acids. Germline CDR1 is SEHNR and CDR2 is FQNEAQ (reference sequence). Trimming took off 3 bases at V and 2 bases at J, with 13 bases between the two ends. The CDR3 here is CASSFPTALNTGELFF. In DNA, the CDR3 is TGTGCCAGCAGCTTCCCCACAGCCCTAAACACCGGGGAGCTGTTTTTT.

V gene TRBV29-1 combines with J gene TRBJ1-1, with 8 bases identical to TRBD1. This CDR3 contains 14 residues. V was pared by 6 bases and J by 1 base, with 7 bases of the junction left unmatched. Per the germline V gene, CDR1 is SQVTM and CDR2 is ANQGSEA. CDR3 loop: CSVEQGGPNTEAFF. As DNA, the CDR3 is TGCAGCGTCGAACAGGGGGGACCGAACACTGAAGCTTTCTTT.

The chain carries TRBV29-1 and TRBJ1-2; 8 positions match TRBD1. CDR1 and CDR2 (germline): SQVTM, ANQGSEA. The trim removed 2 bases at V and 6 bases at J, leaving 8 bases unmatched. This CDR3 is 14 amino acids long. The CDR3 DNA sequence: TGCAGCGTTGAACTACGACAGGGGTATGATGGCTACACCTTC. It specifies CSVELRQGYDGYTF.

The chain links TRBV5-8 to TRBJ2-2, with a tentative D call TRBD1 (5 bases). The CDR3 loop spans 14 amino acids. CDR1 SGHTS and CDR2 YDEGEE come from the germline V gene. Trimming stripped 1 base from V and 5 bases from J, with 9 bases between. As DNA, the CDR3 is TGTGCCAGCAGCTTGCCAGGGCTGACCGGGGAGCTGTTTTTT. Protein: CASSLPGLTGELFF.

This chain uses TRBV5-1 with TRBJ1-1; 7 nucleotides match TRBD1. Germline trimming cut 4 bases from V and 5 bases from J; bases unmatched to any gene: 8. Germline V lookup: CDR1 SGHRS, CDR2 YFSETQ. This CDR3 is built from 14 residues. As DNA, the CDR3 is TGCGCCAGCAGCCGAGACAGGGAGGCGACTGAAGCTTTCTTT. It translates to CASSRDREATEAFF.